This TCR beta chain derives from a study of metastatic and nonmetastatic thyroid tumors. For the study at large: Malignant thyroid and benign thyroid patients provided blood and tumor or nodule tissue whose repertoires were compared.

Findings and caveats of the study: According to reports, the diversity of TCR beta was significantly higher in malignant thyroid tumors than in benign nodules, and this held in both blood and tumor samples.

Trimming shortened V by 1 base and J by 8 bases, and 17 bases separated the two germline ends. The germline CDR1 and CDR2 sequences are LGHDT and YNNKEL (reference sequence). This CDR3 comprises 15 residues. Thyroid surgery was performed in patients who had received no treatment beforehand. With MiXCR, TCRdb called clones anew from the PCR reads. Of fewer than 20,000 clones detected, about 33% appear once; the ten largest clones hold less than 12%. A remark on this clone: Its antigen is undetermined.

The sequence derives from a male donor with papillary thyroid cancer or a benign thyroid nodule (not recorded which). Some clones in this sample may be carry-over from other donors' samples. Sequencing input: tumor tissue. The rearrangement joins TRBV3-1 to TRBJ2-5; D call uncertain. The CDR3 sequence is CASSQAYLSALTQYF. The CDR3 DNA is TGTGCCAGCAGCCAAGCGTACCTAAGTGCACTAACCCAGTACTTC.